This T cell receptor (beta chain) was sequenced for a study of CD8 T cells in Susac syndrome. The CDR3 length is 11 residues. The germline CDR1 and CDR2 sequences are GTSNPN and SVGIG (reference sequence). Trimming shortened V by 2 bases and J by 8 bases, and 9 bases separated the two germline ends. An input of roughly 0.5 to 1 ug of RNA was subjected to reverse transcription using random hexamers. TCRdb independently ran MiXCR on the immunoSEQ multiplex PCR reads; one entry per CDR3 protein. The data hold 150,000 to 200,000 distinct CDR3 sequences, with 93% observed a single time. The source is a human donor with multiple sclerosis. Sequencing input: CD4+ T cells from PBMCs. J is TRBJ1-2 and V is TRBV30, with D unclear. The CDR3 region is CAWSPSEGYTF. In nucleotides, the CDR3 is TGTGCCTGGAGTCCAAGCGAAGGCTACACCTTC.